The next 21 T cell receptor beta chains were all read from a single sample in a study of blood T cells in healthy people across ages. The authors ran a second PCR of roughly 6 to 11 cycles using a sample-barcoded 5' primer and a J-beta primer mix. TCRdb re-called the 5' RACE reads through MiXCR, storing one row per CDR3 protein. The sample carries about 1.6 million distinct CDR3 sequences, around 35% recorded once. The sample comprised blood. These TCRs come from a woman in her 30s in good health.

This clonotype appeared once. The rearrangement uses TRBV20-1 and TRBJ1-2; TRBD1 is a possible D gene (6 bases). Per germline, CDR1 DFQATT and CDR2 SNEGSKA (reference sequence). Trimming removed 0 bases at V and 4 bases at J, with 9 bases between. This CDR3 is 13 amino acids long. The CDR3 sequence is CSARDGQSYGYTF. CDR3 sequence (DNA): TGCAGTGCTAGAGACGGACAGAGCTATGGCTACACCTTC.

The CDR3 reads CASSYPQGRRSPLHF. CDR3 nucleotide sequence: TGTGCCAGCAGTTACCCGCAGGGGCGTAGATCACCCCTCCACTTT. This sequence joins TRBV6-2 or TRBV6-3 and TRBJ1-6; D is possibly TRBD1 (6 bases). This CDR3 comprises 15 residues. V was cut by 2 bases and J by 10 bases, with 15 bases left in between. The germline CDR1 and CDR2 sequences are MNHEY and SVGEGT.

Of note for this clonotype: Mismatch with germline at one junction end may stem from a read error. V gene TRBV6-6 combines with J gene TRBJ2-1; possible D gene TRBD1, 5 bases. CDR3 length: 16 amino acids. Looked up from germline, CDR1 is MNHNY and CDR2 is SVGAGI (reference sequence). The CDR3 sequence: CASRLTDTGSHNEQFF. The CDR3 DNA reads TGTGCCAGCAGGCTAACCGACACAGGCTCCCACAATGAGCAGTTCTTC.

This clonotype was picked up one time. J is TRBJ1-1 and V is TRBV30, with TRBD1 as a possible D gene (6 bases). Trimming removed 3 bases from V and 1 base from J, with 9 bases in between. The CDR3 runs to 13 residues. Germline CDR1 GTSNPN, CDR2 SVGIG (reference sequence). CDR3 residues: CAWRGTPNTEAFF. The CDR3 DNA reads as TGTGCCTGGAGGGGGACACCGAACACTGAAGCTTTCTTT.

The chain has TRBV7-9 and TRBJ1-4; tentative D call: TRBD1 (5 bases). Trimming removed 5 bases at V and 6 bases at J, with 16 bases between. The CDR3 runs 15 residues. CDR1 is SEHNR, CDR2 FQNEAQ, per germline (reference sequence). The CDR3 DNA is TGTGCCAGCAGCGCCCCCGGGCTGGGGGATGAAAAACTGTTTTTT. Protein product: CASSAPGLGDEKLFF.

The V gene is TRBV5-1, the J gene TRBJ2-2, with TRBD1 matching 7 bases. The germline V gene has CDR1 SGHRS and CDR2 YFSETQ. There are 17 residues in the CDR3. V shed 0 bases and J 0 bases; nucleotides not matched to a gene: 5. CDR3 sequence (DNA): TGCGCCAGCAGCTTGGCCCGGGACAGCACGAACACCGGGGAGCTGTTTTTT. Residues: CASSLARDSTNTGELFF.

Only one count was recorded for this clonotype. J is TRBJ2-7 and V is TRBV4-2; D might be TRBD2 (8 bases). V was pared by 3 bases and J by 10 bases, with 16 bases between. The CDR3 runs to 13 residues. Germline CDR1 is LGHNA and CDR2 is YNFKEQ. The CDR3 region has the DNA TGTGCCAGCAGCCAGACAGGGCGGGAGGCCCAGTACTTC. This gives the protein CASSQTGREAQYF.

This chain uses TRBV9 with TRBJ2-1; 7 bases are a match to TRBD2. This CDR3 region has 15 residues. Unmatched junction bases numbered 10, after V lost 3 bases and J lost 7 bases. Germline V lookup: CDR1 SGDLS, CDR2 YYNGEE. The chain's CDR3 is CASSAPPGGTNEQFF. CDR3 coding DNA: TGTGCCAGCAGCGCCCCGCCGGGGGGTACGAATGAGCAGTTCTTC. Variable domain in full (rest from reference TRBV9 and TRBJ2-1): DSGVTQTPKHLITATGQRVTLRCSPRSGDLSVYWYQQSLDQGLQFLIQYYNGEERAKGNILERFSAQQFPDLHSELNLSSLELGDSALYFCASSAPPGGTNEQFFGPGTRLTVL.

The chain has TRBV5-8 and TRBJ1-1, with D maybe TRBD1 (6 bases). Germline assignment: CDR1 SGHTS and CDR2 YDEGEE. The V end lost 4 bases, the J end lost 4 bases, and 17 bases lay between the germline ends. This CDR3 spans 15 amino acids. The CDR3 reads CASSILRARGTEAFF. DNA for the CDR3: TGTGCCAGCAGCATCCTTAGGGCCAGGGGCACTGAAGCTTTCTTT.

V and J are TRBV11-2 and TRBJ1-1; D remains ambiguous. There are 14 residues in the CDR3. Trimming left V 4 bases short and J 5 bases short, with 14 bases between. Germline values: CDR1 SGHAT, CDR2 FQNNGV. This CDR3 reads CASSSPGAGTEAFF. The CDR3 DNA reads TGTGCCAGCAGCTCGCCAGGAGCTGGTACTGAAGCTTTCTTT.

This clonotype was found many times. This chain uses TRBV7-9 with TRBJ1-5; possible D gene TRBD1, 6 bases. Germline assignment: CDR1 SEHNR and CDR2 FQNEAQ (reference sequence). This CDR3 is 15 amino acids long. The ends were cut back, 1 base at V and 1 base at J, with 8 bases in the middle. CDR3 in DNA: TGTGCCAGCAGCTTAGGGACAGCCAGCAATCAGCCCCAGCATTTT. Residues: CASSLGTASNQPQHF.

This clonotype was detected only a few times. This chain uses TRBV20-1 with TRBJ2-3, with D perhaps matching TRBD2 (6 bases). The CDR3 spans 17 residues. V shed 0 bases and J shed 2 bases, with 18 bases lying between them. CDR1 is DFQATT, CDR2 SNEGSKA, per germline (reference sequence). CDR3: CSARDGFRTTNTDTQYF. CDR3 in DNA: TGCAGTGCTAGAGATGGTTTTAGGACTACGAACACAGATACGCAGTATTTT.

This clonotype has only a few counts. V and J are TRBV6-4 and TRBJ1-1; no clear D gene. CDR3 length equals 13 residues. The ends were cut back, 4 bases at V and 8 bases at J, with 14 bases in the middle. Germline V gene data show CDR1 as MRHNA and CDR2 as SNTAGT. CDR3 in amino acids: CASSARGRTEAFF. The CDR3 DNA follows: TGTGCCAGCAGTGCCCGGGGAAGGACCGAAGCTTTCTTT.

Many counts were recorded for this clonotype. The V gene is TRBV28, the J gene TRBJ2-1; the match to TRBD1 covers 10 bases. Trimming took 2 bases from V and 1 from J; bases not matched to a gene: 2. The germline CDR1 and CDR2 sequences are MDHEN and SYDVKM. The CDR3 extends over 16 amino acids. CDR3 bases: TGTGCCAGCAGTTTACCGGGACAGGGGTCCTACAATGAGCAGTTCTTC. Translated: CASSLPGQGSYNEQFF.

The chain is built from TRBV6-6 and TRBJ2-5; D remains ambiguous. Judging by the DNA end, TRBJ2-7 fits better; the J call may be wrong. CDR1 and CDR2 (germline): MNHNY, SVGAGI (reference sequence). The CDR3 extends over 13 amino acids. The CDR3 spells CASRRTADGEQYF. DNA of the CDR3: TGTGCCAGCAGAAGAACAGCCGACGGCGAGCAGTACTTC.

This clonotype was observed a few times. CDR3 nucleotides: TGTGCCAGCAGTTCCGGGAGGTTCACAGATACGCAGTATTTT. It translates to CASSSGRFTDTQYF. This chain connects TRBV6-5 to TRBJ2-3; 7 nucleotides agree with TRBD2. Germline CDR1 and CDR2: MNHEY and SVGAGI. The CDR3 sequence is 14 residues long. V lost 4 bases, J lost 2 bases, and 3 bases stayed unmatched.

This sequence joins TRBV20-1 and TRBJ2-2; 12 bases align to TRBD2. From germline, CDR1 is DFQATT and CDR2 SNEGSKA (reference sequence). This CDR3 has 16 residues. After removal of 5 bases from V and 1 base from J, the junction contained 5 bases not matched to a gene. In nucleotides, the CDR3 is TGCAGTGCTGACACGGGACTAGCGGGGAACACCGGGGAGCTGTTTTTT. Protein sequence: CSADTGLAGNTGELFF.

The chain links TRBV27 to TRBJ2-7; 7 bases match TRBD2. The germline gives CDR1 MNHEY, CDR2 SMNVEV (reference sequence). CDR3 length: 14 amino acids. J was trimmed by 2 bases and V by 8 bases; bases with no gene match: 9. CDR3 residues: CASGWTSKTYEQYF. As DNA, the CDR3 is TGTGCCAGCGGGTGGACTAGTAAGACCTACGAGCAGTACTTC.

V and J are TRBV7-9 and TRBJ2-7; 8 nucleotides line up with TRBD1. V was clipped by 1 base and J by 5 bases; unmatched bases: 10. The CDR3 runs 16 residues. Germline V gene lookup returns CDR1 SEHNR and CDR2 FQNEAQ (reference sequence). The CDR3 sequence: CASSLGTGGPYHEQYF. The CDR3 DNA sequence: TGTGCCAGCAGCTTAGGCACAGGGGGACCCTACCACGAGCAGTACTTC.

The chain combines TRBV6-2 or TRBV6-3 with TRBJ2-7; D may correspond to TRBD1 or TRBD2 (5 bases each). The CDR3 runs 16 residues. Germline CDR1 is MNHEY and CDR2 is SVGEGT. V was cut by 2 bases and J by 2 bases, with 16 bases left in between. CDR3 region: CASSYPRGRLTYEQYF. The CDR3 DNA reads as TGTGCCAGCAGTTACCCGAGGGGCCGACTGACCTACGAGCAGTACTTC.

This clonotype was observed a single time. The chain is built from TRBV5-1 and TRBJ1-6; 8 positions match TRBD1. CDR3 length: 15 residues. Germline V gene data show CDR1 as SGHRS and CDR2 as YFSETQ. V shed 1 base, J shed 8 bases, and the junction held 5 bases outside the gene matches. The CDR3 DNA reads as TGCGCCAGCAGCTTGTCTCCGGGACAGGATTCACCCCTCCACTTT. The encoded protein is CASSLSPGQDSPLHF.